This TCR beta chain is from a study of blood T cell repertoires in COVID-19. Repertoires were generated with immunoSEQ multiplex PCR, while TCRdb's copy carries only in-frame clones and drops some. The table has roughly 100,000 clones, over 65% seen once. CDR1 LGHDT and CDR2 YNNKEL come from the germline V gene (reference sequence). This CDR3 spans 13 amino acids. Trimming removed 0 bases from V and 7 bases from J, with 7 bases in between. The genes are TRBV3-1 (or the pseudogene TRBV3-2) and TRBJ1-5; D gene uncertain. The clonotype was recovered from a man of 80 years or more with COVID-19, enrolled during active disease. Sequenced input: peripheral blood. CDR3 in DNA: TGTGCCAGCAGCCAAGATCGAGAACAGCCCCAGCATTTT. Translation gives CASSQDREQPQHF.